This paragraph reports one T cell receptor (beta chain). Its cognate antigen is unknown. Germline assignment: CDR1 MNHEY and CDR2 SVGAGI. V was cut by 0 bases and J by 6 bases, with 2 bases left in between. The CDR3 spans 11 residues. The data were taken from a study of response to subunit inactivated influenza vaccine. The study's findings and limits: Each seasonal influenza vaccination recruits few new T cells, the authors suggested.

TCRdb re-derived calls from the RT-PCR reads in MiXCR, one entry per CDR3 protein. The table has 650,000 to 800,000 distinct CDR3 sequences, about 15% seen once. The source of this sequence is a man aged 50-60 years who received an inactivated influenza vaccine. The rearrangement uses TRBV6-5 and TRBJ2-5; D is undetermined. The sample here was PBMCs from blood, taken 14 days before vaccination. CDR3 coding DNA: TGTGCCAGCAGTTACTCCAAGACCCAGTACTTC. It codes for CASSYSKTQYF.